These 12 T cell receptor beta chains originate from one sample sequenced in a study of shared clonotypes between healthy human individuals (dated by TCRdb to the early 2020s). Library construction relied on the immunoSEQ multiplex PCR assay. This immuneACCESS table, as held by TCRdb, lists in-frame sequences with V and J called but not all clones. Of the missing ones, under half trace to an unresolved V gene in checked studies; the others have no known cause. Here the sample has around 510,000 clones; around three quarters occur a single time. The ten biggest clones cover more than 10% of the sample. The material sequenced was PBMCs. These receptors were obtained from a woman aged 40 to 50 in good health. Some clones in this sample may be carry-over from other donors' samples.

This chain connects TRBV4-2 to TRBJ2-6; D might be TRBD2 (5 bases). The germline V and J ends were trimmed by 2 bases and 0 bases, with 8 bases remaining between them. Germline V gene lookup returns CDR1 LGHNA and CDR2 YNFKEQ. The CDR3 consists of 16 residues. CDR3 region: CASSQNSGSGANVLTF. The CDR3 nucleotides are TGTGCCAGCAGCCAAAACAGCGGCTCTGGGGCCAACGTCCTGACTTTC.

The CDR3 sequence: CASSLSVISNQPQHF. DNA of the CDR3: TGTGCCAGCAGCTTATCTGTCATTAGCAATCAGCCCCAGCATTTT. The genes are TRBV7-8 and TRBJ1-5; D uncertain. Trimming took 2 bases from V and 0 from J, leaving 8 bases between them. There are 15 residues in the CDR3. Germline lookup yields CDR1 SGHVS and CDR2 FQNEAQ.

This clone was counted a single time. The chain joins TRBV19 to TRBJ1-1; D is uncertain. The germline V and J ends were trimmed by 1 base and 1 base, with 4 bases remaining between them. The germline V gene has CDR1 LNHDA and CDR2 SQIVND (reference sequence). The CDR3 contains 13 residues. CDR3 DNA: TGTGCCAGTAGTATAGCCGAGAACACTGAAGCTTTCTTT. Translation: CASSIAENTEAFF.

A note on this clone: Germline and junction disagree at one end, which may indicate a read error. V usage is TRBV28 and J usage is TRBJ1-2; 7 positions match TRBD1. This CDR3 contains 11 residues. CDR1 MDHEN and CDR2 SYDVKM come from the germline V gene. For the CDR3, the DNA is TGTGCCAGCAGTCCGAGGACAGGCCGCCTCTTC. Translation: CASSPRTGRLF.

The gene calls are TRBV6-6 and TRBJ2-1; 7 bases match TRBD1. V lost 3 bases, J lost 6 bases, and 5 bases stayed unmatched. Germline-derived CDR1 and CDR2 are MNHNY and SVGAGI (reference sequence). The CDR3 is 14 amino acids. CDR3 sequence: CASSYDRDLNEQFF. CDR3 nucleotides: TGTGCCAGCAGTTATGACAGGGATCTCAATGAGCAGTTCTTC.

This rearrangement joins TRBV19 to TRBJ1-5; 11 nucleotides agree with TRBD1. This CDR3 is built from 16 residues. J lost 2 bases, V lost 4 bases, and 4 bases had no gene match. Germline-derived CDR1 and CDR2 are LNHDA and SQIVND (reference sequence). DNA of the CDR3: TGTGCCAGTAGTAAGGACAGGGGGCTAGGCAATCAGCCCCAGCATTTT. It is translated as CASSKDRGLGNQPQHF.

The rearrangement links TRBV18 to TRBJ2-2; D is perhaps TRBD1 or TRBD2 (5 bases each). Trimming shortened V by 3 bases and J by 10 bases, and 9 bases separated the two germline ends. The CDR3 is 12 residues long. Germline V lookup: CDR1 KGHSH, CDR2 LQKENI. CDR3 coding DNA: TGTGCCAGCTCACCCGGGACGGAGGAGCTGTTTTTT. Protein: CASSPGTEELFF.

V is TRBV27 and J is TRBJ1-2; 7 nucleotides align to TRBD1. The CDR3 is made up of 15 amino acids. The V and J ends lost 5 bases and 8 bases, in that order; junction bases with no gene match: 14. The V gene's germline CDR1 is MNHEY and CDR2 SMNVEV (reference sequence). The CDR3 here is CASSPYRTGILGYTF. The DNA of the CDR3 is TGTGCCAGCAGTCCCTACAGGACAGGAATCTTGGGCTACACCTTC.

In its sample, this clone was seen a few times. The chain couples TRBV30 to TRBJ2-5, with 9 bases identical to TRBD1. Germline-derived CDR1 and CDR2 are GTSNPN and SVGIG (reference sequence). V lost 1 base, J lost 4 bases, and 13 bases stayed unmatched. This CDR3 is built from 17 residues. The CDR3 DNA reads as TGTGCCTGGAGTGGTCCTAAAGGGACAGGGTATGCAGAGACCCAGTACTTC. Translation: CAWSGPKGTGYAETQYF. Filled out from reference TRBV30 and TRBJ2-5, the complete variable domain reads SQTIHQWPATLVQPVGSPLSLECTVEGTSNPNLYWYRQAAGRGLQLLFYSVGIGQISSEVPQNLSASRPQDRQFILSSKKLLLSDSGFYLCAWSGPKGTGYAETQYFGPGTRLLVL.

This clone was picked up one time. CDR3: CASSLVSRDEAFF. CDR3 nucleotides: TGTGCCAGCAGCTTAGTTAGCAGGGATGAAGCTTTCTTT. V is TRBV7-2 and J is TRBJ1-1, with D perhaps matching TRBD1 (5 bases). The V and J ends lost 1 base and 7 bases respectively, with 10 bases between them. Germline CDR1 SGHTA, CDR2 FQGNSA. This CDR3 has 13 amino acids. Variable domain in full (rest from reference TRBV7-2 and TRBJ1-1): GAGVSQSPSNKVTEKGKDVELRCDPISGHTALYWYRQSLGQGLEFLIYFQGNSAPDKSGLPSDRFSAERTGGSVSTLTIQRTQQEDSAVYLCASSLVSRDEAFFGQGTRLTVV.

This chain uses TRBV7-9 with TRBJ2-2, with 13 bases identical to TRBD2. The CDR3 sequence is 15 residues long. J lost 5 bases, V lost 4 bases, and 1 base had no gene match. In germline, CDR1 is SEHNR, CDR2 FQNEAQ (reference sequence). CDR3 DNA: TGTGCCAGCAGCTGGACTAGCGGGAGAACCGGGGAGCTGTTTTTT. Residues: CASSWTSGRTGELFF.

V and J are TRBV14 and TRBJ2-7; no clear D. The V end lost 5 bases, the J end lost 3 bases, and 5 bases lay between the germline ends. The V gene's germline CDR1 is SGHDN and CDR2 FVKESK. The CDR3 totals 11 residues. The CDR3 DNA sequence: TGTGCCAGCAGCGCCCACTACGAGCAGTACTTC. Protein product: CASSAHYEQYF.